This T cell receptor beta chain was recovered during a study of T cells after posttransplantation cyclophosphamide. Broader study findings: Donor CD8+ memory clones often dominated recipient blood repertoires at later times. After PTCy, TRB diversity resembled that of CNI/methotrexate controls.

Produced via immunoSEQ multiplex PCR; TCRdb's table is partial and in-frame only. Of more than 20,000 clones in the sample, roughly 70% are singletons; the top ten hold approximately 0.59%. The germline CDR1 and CDR2 sequences are SGHVS and FNYEAQ. The CDR3 is 13 residues long. J gave up 7 bases and V 5 bases, and 7 bases lay outside the gene matches. Regarding this clone: No antigen is known for it.

The sequenced sample was memory CD4+ T cells sorted from PBMCs. This chain connects TRBV7-6 to TRBJ2-7, with 8 bases identical to TRBD1. The origin of this receptor is an older woman in good health, CMV-negative, and a related stem cell transplant donor. The CDR3 DNA follows: TGTGCCAGCAGCCCACAGGGGGTGGGGGAGCAGTACTTC. Translating gives CASSPQGVGEQYF.